What follows are 23 T cell receptor beta chains derived from one specimen sequenced in a study of shared clonotypes between healthy human individuals. Sequenced by immunoSEQ multiplex PCR; TCRdb stores in-frame clones only, minus some. The table includes 2 million to 3 million clones, 90% to 95% detected once. Sequencing used naive CD4+ T cells from PBMCs. Noted subset: CD45RA+ positively selected. The receptors were sampled from a man between 18 and 29 years old in good health. Some clones in this sample may be carry-over from other donors' samples.

The rearrangement uses TRBV6-1 and TRBJ2-7; 8 bases match TRBD1. CDR3 length equals 15 residues. V lost 1 base to trimming and J lost 2 bases; unmatched junction nucleotides: 4. Germline assignment: CDR1 MNHNS and CDR2 SASEGT. Written as DNA, the CDR3 is TGTGCCAGCAGTGAAGTACAGGGGGGCCCCTACGAGCAGTACTTC. Translating gives CASSEVQGGPYEQYF.

V is TRBV2 and J is TRBJ2-3; 7 bases are shared with TRBD2. The CDR3 extends over 14 amino acids. The germline gives CDR1 SNHLY, CDR2 FYNNEI. J lost 0 bases, V lost 6 bases, and 3 bases had no gene match. CDR3 sequence (DNA): TGTGCCAGCAGCCCGACTAGCAGCACAGATACGCAGTATTTT. Translating gives CASSPTSSTDTQYF. Drawing the rest from reference TRBV2 and TRBJ2-3, the complete variable domain is EPEVTQTPSHQVTQMGQEVILRCVPISNHLYFYWYRQILGQKVEFLVSFYNNEISEKSEIFDDQFSVERPDGSNFTLKIRSTKLEDSAMYFCASSPTSSTDTQYFGPGTRLTVL.

This chain uses TRBV6-1 with TRBJ1-1; the match to TRBD1 covers 9 bases. The CDR3 is 14 residues long. Trimming removed 7 bases from V and 3 bases from J; junction bases left unmatched: 6. The germline gives CDR1 MNHNS, CDR2 SASEGT. The CDR3 DNA reads TGTGCCAGCACCAAGGACAGGGGCTACACTGAAGCTTTCTTT. It specifies CASTKDRGYTEAFF.

This chain joins TRBV7-2 and TRBJ2-1, with TRBD2 matching 8 bases. The V and J ends lost 5 bases and 7 bases, in that order; junction bases with no gene match: 10. Germline loops: CDR1 SGHTA, CDR2 FQGNSA. This CDR3 is 15 amino acids long. The CDR3 loop reads CASSPATSGRNEQFF. The CDR3, as DNA: TGTGCCAGCAGCCCGGCCACTAGCGGAAGGAATGAGCAGTTCTTC.

The gene calls are TRBV5-1 and TRBJ2-1, with 7 bases aligning to TRBD2. The ends lost 0 bases at V and 4 bases at J; junction bases unmatched: 4. Germline values: CDR1 SGHRS, CDR2 YFSETQ. This CDR3 contains 15 residues. CDR3 coding DNA: TGCGCCAGCAGCTTGGAGACGGGAGGATACAATGAGCAGTTCTTC. This gives the protein CASSLETGGYNEQFF. Full variable domain (outside the CDR3, taken from reference TRBV5-1 and TRBJ2-1): KAGVTQTPRYLIKTRGQQVTLSCSPISGHRSVSWYQQTPGQGLQFLFEYFSETQRNKGNFPGRFSGRQFSNSRSEMNVSTLELGDSALYLCASSLETGGYNEQFFGPGTRLTVL.

The rearrangement joins TRBV9 to TRBJ2-1, with TRBD2 matching 7 bases. The CDR3 length is 15 residues. V gave up 4 bases and J gave up 2 bases; unmatched junction bases: 6. Germline V gene lookup returns CDR1 SGDLS and CDR2 YYNGEE. DNA of the CDR3: TGTGCCAGCAGCCTCACTAGCGAAACCTACAATGAGCAGTTCTTC. The encoded protein is CASSLTSETYNEQFF. Full variable domain (remainder filled in from reference TRBV9 and TRBJ2-1): DSGVTQTPKHLITATGQRVTLRCSPRSGDLSVYWYQQSLDQGLQFLIQYYNGEERAKGNILERFSAQQFPDLHSELNLSSLELGDSALYFCASSLTSETYNEQFFGPGTRLTVL.

The chain joins TRBV10-3 to TRBJ1-1; perhaps TRBD1 as D (5 bases). Germline values: CDR1 ENHRY, CDR2 SYGVKD. This CDR3 is 15 amino acids long. The germline V and J ends were trimmed by 0 bases and 4 bases, with 12 bases remaining between them. For the CDR3, the DNA is TGTGCCATCAGTGAGTCGGGCAGGGAGGGCACTGAAGCTTTCTTT. Protein: CAISESGREGTEAFF.

V gene TRBV12-5 combines with J gene TRBJ2-4; no definite D call. The CDR3 consists of 10 residues. Per germline, CDR1 LGHNT and CDR2 FRNRAP. The V and J ends lost 7 bases and 7 bases respectively, with 5 bases between them. The CDR3 nucleotides are TGTGCTAGTGTGGGTAACATTCAGTACTTC. Translating gives CASVGNIQYF.

The chain joins TRBV6-1 to TRBJ1-1; D is ambiguous. Trimming left V 7 bases short and J 1 base short, with 10 bases between. Germline V lookup: CDR1 MNHNS, CDR2 SASEGT. This CDR3 is built from 13 residues. The CDR3 DNA reads as TGTGCCAGCAACGACGGCAAGAACACTGAAGCTTTCTTT. It encodes CASNDGKNTEAFF.

This clone occurred a few times. The chain recombines TRBV10-3 with TRBJ1-1; no firm D call. The germline V and J ends were trimmed by 1 base and 2 bases, with 8 bases remaining between them. Per germline, CDR1 ENHRY and CDR2 SYGVKD. This CDR3 contains 14 residues. CDR3 protein: CAISEYGPNTEAFF. The CDR3 DNA is TGTGCCATCAGTGAGTACGGACCCAACACTGAAGCTTTCTTT.

The rearrangement joins TRBV14 to TRBJ2-7; 7 nucleotides line up with TRBD2. The junction had 8 bases not matched to a gene; V was cut back by 4 bases and J by 2 bases. The CDR3 is made up of 15 amino acids. Germline V gives CDR1 SGHDN, CDR2 FVKESK. DNA of the CDR3: TGTGCCAGCAGCCCCAACCTAGCGGAGCCCTACGAGCAGTACTTC. Protein: CASSPNLAEPYEQYF.

This chain links TRBV7-8 with TRBJ2-7; perhaps TRBD2 as D (5 bases). Trimming removed 4 bases at V and 1 base at J, with 20 bases between. Looked up from germline, CDR1 is SGHVS and CDR2 is FQNEAQ. This CDR3 comprises 17 residues. The CDR3 sequence: CASSSRSGLAESYEQYF. The CDR3 DNA reads TGTGCCAGCAGCTCGCGCTCGGGCCTAGCTGAATCCTACGAGCAGTACTTC. The full variable domain, rest sourced from reference TRBV7-8 and TRBJ2-7, is GAGVSQSPRYKVAKRGQDVALRCDPISGHVSLFWYQQALGQGPEFLTYFQNEAQLDKSGLPSDRFFAERPEGSVSTLKIQRTQQEDSAVYLCASSSRSGLAESYEQYFGPGTRLTVT.

The J gene is TRBJ2-7, the V gene TRBV2; TRBD1 matches at 9 bases. Germline V gene lookup returns CDR1 SNHLY and CDR2 FYNNEI. With V trimmed by 5 bases and J by 2 bases, 10 bases remained unmatched. The CDR3 has 16 residues. CDR3 in DNA: TGTGCCAGCAGTTCCGACCGGGACAGGGAAACCTACGAGCAGTACTTC. Encoded protein: CASSSDRDRETYEQYF.

V and J are TRBV27 and TRBJ2-5; D uncertain. Germline values: CDR1 MNHEY, CDR2 SMNVEV (reference sequence). Deletions cut 3 bases from V and 2 bases from J, with 10 bases between. The CDR3 runs 14 residues. The CDR3 here is CASSFLGGQETQYF. Written as DNA, the CDR3 is TGTGCCAGCAGTTTCCTCGGCGGACAAGAGACCCAGTACTTC.

The chain combines TRBV7-3 with TRBJ2-2, with D perhaps TRBD2 (5 bases). The CDR3 totals 13 residues. Germline lookup yields CDR1 SGHTA and CDR2 FQGTGA. The V and J ends lost 6 bases and 3 bases respectively, with 8 bases between them. The CDR3 region is CASRERYTGELFF. The DNA for the CDR3 is TGTGCCAGCAGGGAGCGGTACACCGGGGAGCTGTTTTTT.

The J gene is TRBJ2-7, the V gene TRBV6-6; TRBD1 aligns across 7 bases. This CDR3 region has 15 residues. V gave up 2 bases and J gave up 4 bases; unmatched junction bases: 8. CDR1 is MNHNY and CDR2 is SVGAGI in the germline V gene (reference sequence). CDR3 region: CASSYRQGSAYEQYF. The CDR3 DNA reads as TGTGCCAGCAGTTACAGACAGGGAAGCGCTTACGAGCAGTACTTC.

The chain couples TRBV14 to TRBJ1-2, with a tentative D call TRBD1 (6 bases). V lost 4 bases, J lost 0 bases, and 15 bases lay in between. CDR3 length: 16 residues. The V gene's germline CDR1 is SGHDN and CDR2 FVKESK. Written as DNA, the CDR3 is TGTGCCAGCAGCCGGGACTGGACAGACACTAACTATGGCTACACCTTC. This encodes CASSRDWTDTNYGYTF.

The chain joins TRBV5-1 to TRBJ2-1, with unresolved D. V lost 0 bases, J lost 3 bases, and 13 bases lay in between. Looked up from germline, CDR1 is SGHRS and CDR2 is YFSETQ. This CDR3 is 16 amino acids long. The CDR3 is CASSLAGAVGYNEQFF. CDR3 nucleotides: TGCGCCAGCAGCTTGGCAGGCGCAGTCGGCTACAATGAGCAGTTCTTC.

This chain connects TRBV2 to TRBJ1-2, with D unresolved. There are 14 residues in the CDR3. Per the germline V gene, CDR1 is SNHLY and CDR2 is FYNNEI. Trimming took 6 bases from V and 5 from J, leaving 16 bases between them. This CDR3 reads CASRPGYNAYGYTF. DNA of the CDR3: TGTGCCAGCAGGCCTGGGTACAACGCATATGGCTACACCTTC.

This clone was counted once. This sequence joins TRBV15 and TRBJ1-2; 8 bases line up with TRBD1. The germline gives CDR1 LNHNV, CDR2 YYDKDF (reference sequence). The trim removed 2 bases at V and 3 bases at J, leaving 8 bases unmatched. This CDR3 region has 16 residues. The CDR3 reads CATSRIFEQGDYGYTF. CDR3 sequence (DNA): TGTGCCACCAGCAGAATATTCGAACAGGGGGACTATGGCTACACCTTC. Variable domain in full (rest from reference TRBV15 and TRBJ1-2): DAMVIQNPRYQVTQFGKPVTLSCSQTLNHNVMYWYQQKSSQAPKLLFHYYDKDFNNEADTPDNFQSRRPNTSFCFLDIRSPGLGDTAMYLCATSRIFEQGDYGYTFGSGTRLTVV.

V and J are TRBV5-1 and TRBJ2-7, with 9 positions matching TRBD2. CDR1 SGHRS and CDR2 YFSETQ come from the germline V gene. J lost 5 bases, V lost 4 bases, and 10 bases had no gene match. The CDR3 contains 15 residues. For the CDR3, the DNA is TGCGCCAGCAGCCCATTAGCGGGAGTTCCCCACGAGCAGTACTTC. Residues: CASSPLAGVPHEQYF.

The chain uses TRBV5-1 and TRBJ2-3; possibly TRBD1 for D (6 bases). Trimming removed 1 base at V and 6 bases at J, with 15 bases between. Germline CDR1 and CDR2: SGHRS and YFSETQ. The CDR3 has 15 residues. Here the CDR3 DNA reads TGCGCCAGCAGCTTGACCCAACAGGGATTGGATACGCAGTATTTT. It encodes CASSLTQQGLDTQYF.

This clone showed up just once. V is TRBV28 and J is TRBJ2-1; D uncertain. Trimming removed 5 bases from V and 7 bases from J, with 18 bases in between. Germline V gene sequence: CDR1 MDHEN, CDR2 SYDVKM. This CDR3 has 15 residues. CDR3 loop: CASSPWTPTPNEQFF. CDR3 in DNA: TGTGCCAGCAGTCCATGGACCCCTACGCCAAATGAGCAGTTCTTC.